The T cell receptor beta chain under discussion was sequenced for a study of blood T cell repertoires in COVID-19. Study background: PBMCs, B-cell-depleted T cells, or T cells were the source of the cDNA or gDNA that made up the material.

From germline, CDR1 is SGHNT and CDR2 YYREEE (reference sequence). CDR3 length: 14 residues. V shed 1 base and J 5 bases; nucleotides not matched to a gene: 2. Study processing details: Nucleated cell number was recorded as an estimate derived from reference gene primer amplification. Data came from immunoSEQ multiplex PCR; TCRdb stores just in-frame clones and leaves some out. V, J and clone size are taken as reported in that table, and D and trimming were inferred from the DNA itself. This sample has around 160,000 clones, with 89% found just once. The specimen was peripheral blood. The receptor was derived from a man in his 60s with acute or convalescent COVID-19. V usage is TRBV5-4 and J usage is TRBJ2-2; TRBD2 agrees at 7 bases. CDR3 protein: CASSLWGGTGELFF. CDR3 nucleotides: TGTGCCAGCAGCTTGTGGGGGGGAACCGGGGAGCTGTTTTTT.